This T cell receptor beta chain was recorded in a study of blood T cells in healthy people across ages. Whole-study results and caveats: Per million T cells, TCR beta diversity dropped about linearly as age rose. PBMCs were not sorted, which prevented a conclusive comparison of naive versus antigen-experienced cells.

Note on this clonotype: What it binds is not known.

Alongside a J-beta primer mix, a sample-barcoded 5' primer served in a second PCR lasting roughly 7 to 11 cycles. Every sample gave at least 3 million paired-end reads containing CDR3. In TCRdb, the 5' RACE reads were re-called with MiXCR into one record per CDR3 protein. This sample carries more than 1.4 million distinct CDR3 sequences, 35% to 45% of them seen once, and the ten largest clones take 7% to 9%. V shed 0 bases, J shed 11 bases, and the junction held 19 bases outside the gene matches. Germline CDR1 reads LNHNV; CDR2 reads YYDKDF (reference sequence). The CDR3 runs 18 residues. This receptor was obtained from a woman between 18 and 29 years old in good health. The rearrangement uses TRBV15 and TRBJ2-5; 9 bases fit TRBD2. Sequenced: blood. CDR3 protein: CATSRDLASGILYNEQYF. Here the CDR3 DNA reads TGTGCCACCAGCAGAGATCTAGCTAGCGGGATTCTGTACAATGAGCAGTACTTC. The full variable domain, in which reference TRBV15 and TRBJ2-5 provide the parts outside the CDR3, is DAMVIQNPRYQVTQFGKPVTLSCSQTLNHNVMYWYQQKSSQAPKLLFHYYDKDFNNEADTPDNFQSRRPNTSFCFLDIRSPGLGDTAMYLCATSRDLASGILYNEQYFGPGTRLLVL.